One and the same sample provided the 5 T cell receptor beta chains below, sequenced in a study of graft-versus-host responses after intestinal transplantation. No antigen has been assigned to these receptors. TCRdb keeps only in-frame clones here, not all; method: immunoSEQ multiplex PCR. The sample comprises tens of thousands of clones, 91% of which are singletons, and 0.1% rests with the top ten. Sequencing used unstimulated CD4+ T cells sorted from spleen or lymph node cells, obtained before intestinal transplant. These receptor sequences come from a human donor who received an intestinal transplant.

In its sample, this clone was seen once. The rearrangement joins TRBV19 to TRBJ1-1, with D tentatively TRBD1 (5 bases). Germline V lookup: CDR1 LNHDA, CDR2 SQIVND (reference sequence). The CDR3 extends over 15 amino acids. V lost 5 bases and J 1 base, leaving 14 bases between the germline ends. CDR3 amino acids: CASSLDAQGNTEAFF. The DNA for the CDR3 is TGTGCCAGTAGTCTGGACGCTCAGGGGAACACTGAAGCTTTCTTT.

The CDR3 DNA reads as TGTGCCAGTAGTACAAGAACCGGGACAGGGAACACTGAAGCTTTCTTT. It translates to CASSTRTGTGNTEAFF. The genes are TRBV19 and TRBJ1-1; 8 positions agree with TRBD1. Germline-derived CDR1 and CDR2 are LNHDA and SQIVND (reference sequence). V was clipped by 4 bases and J by 1 base; unmatched bases: 8. The CDR3 is 16 residues long.

The chain employs TRBV11-2 and TRBJ2-1, with 8 bases matching TRBD2. There are 16 residues in the CDR3. Per the germline V gene, CDR1 is SGHAT and CDR2 is FQNNGV. V shed 1 base, J shed 8 bases, and the junction held 10 bases outside the gene matches. The CDR3 DNA sequence: TGTGCCAGCAGCTTAGTGATGGGACTAGGGGTCCATGAGCAGTTCTTC. Translating gives CASSLVMGLGVHEQFF. Combining the CDR3 with reference TRBV11-2 and TRBJ2-1 gives the whole variable domain EAGVAQSPRYKIIEKRQSVAFWCNPISGHATLYWYQQILGQGPKLLIQFQNNGVVDDSQLPKDRFSAERLKGVDSTLKIQPAKLEDSAVYLCASSLVMGLGVHEQFFGPGTRLTVL.

This rearrangement joins TRBV4-3 to TRBJ2-3, with D uncertain. V was clipped by 3 bases and J by 0 bases, with 7 bases between them. The CDR3 is made up of 14 amino acids. The V gene's germline CDR1 is LGHNA and CDR2 YSLEER. The CDR3: CASSHSGSTDTQYF. CDR3 nucleotides: TGCGCCAGCAGCCATTCGGGTAGCACAGATACGCAGTATTTT.

The V call is TRBV7-2, the J call TRBJ2-3, with 9 bases identical to TRBD1. The ends lost 4 bases at V and 4 bases at J; junction bases unmatched: 3. Germline lookup yields CDR1 SGHTA and CDR2 FQGNSA. This CDR3 contains 14 residues. The CDR3 nucleotides are TGTGCCAGCAGCTCCAGGACAGGGGCAGATACGCAGTATTTT. Translating it yields CASSSRTGADTQYF.